This is a list of T cell receptor beta chains from one sample in a study of shared T cell receptors in the human thymus. Clones were read by immunoSEQ multiplex PCR, and TCRdb kept only the in-frame ones, dropping some. The sample carries roughly 700,000 clones, over 75% recorded once. The sample also formed part of further work on human thymus T cells.

Sequencing was performed on thymocytes. These receptors were collected from a boy under two years old with a congenital heart defect. The CDR3 runs from the conserved cysteine through the conserved F or W. The D gene is left open where the match is weak. Part of the rows lack a size; the others show once, few, many or a class for expanded clones.

clone_size j_call d_call v_call cdr3_nt cdr3_aa
. TRBJ1-2 . TRBV11-3 TGTGCCAGCAGCCAGGGGAAGGGAAACACCTTC CASSQGKGNTF
few TRBJ2-7 TRBD2 TRBV27 TGTGCCAGCAGTTACAAGGGGAGGGCCTCCTACGAGCAGTACTTC CASSYKGRASYEQYF
. TRBJ1-1 . TRBV27 TGTGCCAGCACTAACCGGGGGGGCGCGAACACTGAAGCTTTCTTT CASTNRGGANTEAFF
. TRBJ2-7 . TRBV10-1 TGCGCCAGCAGTGATGCCGTGGAGGGGGCAACCTACGAGCAGTACTTC CASSDAVEGATYEQYF
. TRBJ1-1 TRBD1 TRBV12-5 TGTGCTAGTGGTTTCTCGGGGACAGGGGACCTGAACACTGAAGCTTTCTTT CASGFSGTGDLNTEAFF
. TRBJ2-3 . TRBV9 TGTGCCAGCAGCCCGAGGGTCAGCACAGATACGCAGTATTTT CASSPRVSTDTQYF
. TRBJ2-7 . TRBV7-9 TGTGCCAGCAGCCAAACGGGACACCCCCCCCTCGAGCAGTACTTC CASSQTGHPPLEQYF
. TRBJ2-1 . TRBV6-5 TGTGCCAGCAGTTATCTGCTTCAGCTCTTCGGGGGGCAGTTCTTC CASSYLLQLFGGQFF
. TRBJ2-5 . TRBV29-1 TGCAGCGTTGAAGATCAACCCGCCGCGGAGACCCAGTACTTC CSVEDQPAAETQYF
. TRBJ2-7 . TRBV7-4 TGTGCCAGCAGCTTAGGCAGCGTGTCCAGCTCCTACGAGCAGTACTTC CASSLGSVSSSYEQYF
once TRBJ2-1 . TRBV6-4 TGTGCCAGCAGTGAACGGACAGCCCCAAGCAATGAGCAGTTCTTC CASSERTAPSNEQFF
. TRBJ2-5 TRBD2 TRBV6-5 TGTGCCAGCAGTTATGGGGGGGGGCAAGAGACCCAGTACTTC CASSYGGGQETQYF
. TRBJ1-1 . TRBV19 TGTGCCAGTAGGACAGTCGGTATGGACACTGAAGCTTTCTTT CASRTVGMDTEAFF
. TRBJ1-2 . TRBV27 TGTGCCAGCAGTCCGGACACCGCTAACTATGGCTACACCTTC CASSPDTANYGYTF
. TRBJ2-7 TRBD2 TRBV4-2 TGTGCCAGCAGCCAAGATCAGGCGGGAGGGAGAAACGAGCAGTACTTC CASSQDQAGGRNEQYF
few TRBJ2-7 TRBD2 TRBV19 TGTGCCAGTAGTATGCTAGCGGGAGGAGACGAGCAGTACTTC CASSMLAGGDEQYF
. TRBJ2-7 TRBD2 TRBV4-3 TGCGCCAGCAGCCAAGAAGAAGCTAGCGGGAAGGACGAGCAGTACTTC CASSQEEASGKDEQYF
. TRBJ2-7 TRBD1 TRBV27 TGTGCCAGCAGTTTATCTGCCTTGCCGGGACAGGGGGCAAACGAGCAGTACTTC CASSLSALPGQGANEQYF
. TRBJ2-3 TRBD1 TRBV23-1 TGCGCCAGCAGTCTACGGGACAGGGGCAGAGGAGATACGCAGTATTTT CASSLRDRGRGDTQYF
. TRBJ2-1 . TRBV29-1 TGCACCGTTGGATTCAAACCCCCTTCCGGTGAGCAGTTCTTC CTVGFKPPSGEQFF
. TRBJ2-7 . TRBV5-1 TGCGCCAGCAGCTTGGGGGGTCGGGACAATCGGGGTTTCTACGAGCAGTACTTC CASSLGGRDNRGFYEQYF
. TRBJ1-5 . TRBV28 TGTGCCAGCCAGGGCACGAATCAGCCCCAGCATTTT CASQGTNQPQHF
once TRBJ2-7 . TRBV7-3 TGTGCCAGCAGCTTAATACCGGGAATCCCCTACGAGCAGTACTTC CASSLIPGIPYEQYF
once TRBJ2-1 TRBD1 TRBV25-1 TGTGCCAGCAGTGACCCGGGACAGAGCTCCTACAATGAGCAGTTCTTC CASSDPGQSSYNEQFF
. TRBJ2-7 TRBD1 TRBV9 TGTGCCAGCAGCGCAGGGGGCTACGAGCAGTACTTC CASSAGGYEQYF
once TRBJ1-1 TRBD1 TRBV6-1 TGTGCCAGCCAAGACAGGGGAACTGAAGCTTTCTTT CASQDRGTEAFF
few TRBJ2-7 TRBD2 TRBV7-8 TGTGCCAGCAGGACGACTAGCCTAGACTACGAGCAGTACTTC CASRTTSLDYEQYF
. TRBJ2-1 . TRBV9 TGTGCCAGCAGCGTACTGGCCCCCAGAAAGGGAGACGGGAACAATGAGCAGTTCTTC CASSVLAPRKGDGNNEQFF
. TRBJ2-6 . TRBV29-1 TGCAGCGTTGAAGCGGGCTCTGGGGCCAACGTCCTGACTTTC CSVEAGSGANVLTF
. TRBJ2-7 . TRBV30 TGTGCCTGGAGTGTGGGCAACCTCACAGGGCTAATGGGGCAGTACTTC CAWSVGNLTGLMGQYF
few TRBJ1-3 TRBD1 TRBV30 TGTGCCTGGAGTACCGTCGACAGGGGGCTTGGAAACACCATATATTTT CAWSTVDRGLGNTIYF
. TRBJ2-7 . TRBV6-5 TGTGCCAGCAGGACGACTAGGCACGAGCAGTACTTC CASRTTRHEQYF
. TRBJ2-5 TRBD1 TRBV7-8 TGTGCCAGCAGCAACCGACAGGGGGAAAGGCAAGAGACCCAGTACTTC CASSNRQGERQETQYF
. TRBJ2-1 TRBD2 TRBV4-3 TGCGCCAGCACCATAGGGCTAGCGGCCTACAATGAGCAGTTCTTC CASTIGLAAYNEQFF
. TRBJ2-1 TRBD2 TRBV15 TGTGCCACCAGCAGAGAATTCGGTCGGGGGGTGGGCAATGAGCAGTTCTTC CATSREFGRGVGNEQFF
once TRBJ2-7 TRBD1 TRBV5-1 TGCGCCAGCAGCCGACAGGGGGAACTCGAGCAGTACTTC CASSRQGELEQYF
. TRBJ1-1 TRBD1 TRBV25-1 TGTGCCAGCAGCCGCCCGGGGACAGGGGGTGAAGCTTTCTTT CASSRPGTGGEAFF
. TRBJ2-3 . TRBV6-1 TGTGCCAGCAGTCCCAGCGGAAGCACAGATACGCAGTATTTT CASSPSGSTDTQYF
. TRBJ2-5 . TRBV7-4 TGTGCCAGCAGCTCTGAGACAGCGACACAAGAGACCCAGTACTTC CASSSETATQETQYF
once TRBJ2-3 TRBD2 TRBV9 TGTGCCAGCAGCGTAGGGGCCCTAGCGGGACTCACAGATACGCAGTATTTT CASSVGALAGLTDTQYF
. TRBJ1-2 TRBD1 TRBV10-3 TGTGCCATCAGTGATGAGGGGGACAGGGGTTTGGATGGCTACACCTTC CAISDEGDRGLDGYTF
. TRBJ2-1 TRBD1 TRBV13 TGTGCCAGCAGCGGGGGACAGGGGTACAATGAGCAGTTCTTC CASSGGQGYNEQFF
. TRBJ2-4 . TRBV29-1 TGCAGCGTTGAAGACCCGGGGGAAAACATTCAGTACTTC CSVEDPGENIQYF
. TRBJ2-5 TRBD2 TRBV2 TGTGCCAGCCCCGGAATTAGCGGGAGGTGGAGGGAGACCCAGTACTTC CASPGISGRWRETQYF
. TRBJ1-5 TRBD1 TRBV29-1 TGCAGCGTCTTGACAGGGGGCAATCAGCCCCAGCATTTT CSVLTGGNQPQHF
. TRBJ2-7 . TRBV15 TGTGCCACCAGCAGCGTTAAAAACAGGGCCACCCTCTTCATCTACGAGCAGTACTTC CATSSVKNRATLFIYEQYF